This T cell receptor (beta chain) came from a study of healthy donors' naive CD4 and CD8 T cells. Each TCR library used around 500 ng of total RNA and a linear amplification protocol. MiXCR, applied by TCRdb to the reads, yields one record per CDR3 protein. The sample includes roughly 200,000 distinct CDR3 sequences, about 74% seen only once; the top ten take 2.3%. Germline CDR1 MNHEY, CDR2 SVGAGI. V was trimmed by 4 bases and J by 4 bases, leaving 11 bases between them. There are 14 residues in the CDR3. The receptor was isolated from a pool of human donors in good health; the sample pools cells from several healthy donors. Material: naive CD4+ and CD8+ T cells sorted from blood, pooled from several donors. The J gene is TRBJ2-1, the V gene TRBV6-5, with a weak D call TRBD2 (6 bases). CDR3 in amino acids: CASSSLAVYNEQFF. Here the CDR3 DNA reads TGTGCCAGCAGTTCATTAGCGGTATACAATGAGCAGTTCTTC.